The 27 T cell receptor beta chains in this list originate from one sample, sequenced in a study of cytomegalovirus exposure and HLA in healthy donors. Clones were read by immunoSEQ multiplex PCR, and TCRdb kept only the in-frame ones, dropping some. The sample has more than 140,000 clones; about 89% are singletons. Material: PBMCs. Every receptor here comes from a woman aged 18 to 35 in good health and CMV-seropositive.

The chain combines TRBV29-1 with TRBJ2-7; 10 bases are a match to TRBD1. V gave up 1 base and J gave up 2 bases; unmatched junction bases: 5. The CDR3 runs 15 residues. Germline V lookup: CDR1 SQVTM, CDR2 ANQGSEA. CDR3 in DNA: TGCAGCGTTGAAGGGTGGGACAGGGGTGCCTACGAGCAGTACTTC. Translation gives CSVEGWDRGAYEQYF.

The rearrangement joins TRBV15 to TRBJ2-3; 14 positions agree with TRBD2. V lost 5 bases and J lost 0; bases outside the gene matches: 4. From germline, CDR1 is LNHNV and CDR2 YYDKDF (reference sequence). This CDR3 contains 17 residues. CDR3 nucleotide sequence: TGTGCCACCAGCGGGGGACTAGCGGGGGTTAGCACAGATACGCAGTATTTT. Protein sequence: CATSGGLAGVSTDTQYF.

This chain joins TRBV7-9 and TRBJ2-7; TRBD1 is a possible D gene (5 bases). Trimming cost V 2 bases and J 7 bases, with 9 bases left between them. This CDR3 has 12 amino acids. Germline-derived CDR1 and CDR2 are SEHNR and FQNEAQ (reference sequence). In DNA, the CDR3 is TGTGCCAGCAGCTTAAACCAGGGTGAGCAGTACTTC. This encodes CASSLNQGEQYF.

The chain links TRBV28 to TRBJ2-1; 12 positions match TRBD2. The CDR3 sequence is 15 residues long. J was trimmed by 6 bases and V by 7 bases; bases with no gene match: 7. Germline V CDR1 and CDR2: MDHEN, SYDVKM. The CDR3 loop is CASKTSGRTGNEQFF. The CDR3 coding sequence is TGTGCCAGCAAAACTAGCGGGAGGACGGGCAATGAGCAGTTCTTC.

The genes are TRBV6-1 and TRBJ1-3; 11 nucleotides line up with TRBD1. The V gene end was trimmed by 6 bases and the J gene end by 3 bases; junction bases not matched to a gene: 4. The CDR3 has 15 amino acids. CDR1 MNHNS and CDR2 SASEGT come from the germline V gene. CDR3 sequence reads: CASRDRGQFGNTIYF. The DNA for the CDR3 is TGTGCCAGCAGGGACAGGGGGCAGTTTGGAAACACCATATATTTT.

CDR3 DNA: TGTGCCAGCAGTGTTCCAGCGAACACCGGGGAGCTGTTTTTT. This encodes CASSVPANTGELFF. The chain combines TRBV2 with TRBJ2-2; unclear D gene. Germline V gene lookup returns CDR1 SNHLY and CDR2 FYNNEI. The V end lost 4 bases, the J end lost 0 bases, and 6 bases lay between the germline ends. The CDR3 is made up of 14 amino acids.

This sequence joins TRBV2 and TRBJ1-1, with D tentatively TRBD1 (6 bases). V was pared by 7 bases and J by 1 base, with 16 bases between. This CDR3 has 15 amino acids. Germline lookup yields CDR1 SNHLY and CDR2 FYNNEI. The CDR3 loop is CASTERGHGNTEAFF. CDR3 nucleotide sequence: TGTGCCAGCACCGAGAGGGGACACGGGAACACTGAAGCTTTCTTT.

The rearrangement joins TRBV7-6 to TRBJ2-5, with 9 bases fitting TRBD1. Germline V gene sequence: CDR1 SGHVS, CDR2 FNYEAQ. The CDR3 totals 15 residues. J was trimmed by 3 bases and V by 5 bases; bases with no gene match: 7. The CDR3 is CASSRYRDREETQYF. The CDR3 region has the DNA TGTGCCAGCAGCAGATACCGGGACAGGGAAGAGACCCAGTACTTC.

V is TRBV2 and J is TRBJ2-3, with 9 bases that match TRBD1. The V gene end was trimmed by 6 bases and the J gene end by 2 bases; junction bases not matched to a gene: 6. CDR1 is SNHLY and CDR2 is FYNNEI in the germline V gene. The CDR3 is 15 amino acids. The CDR3 loop is CASRPGQGYTDTQYF. The CDR3, as DNA: TGTGCCAGCAGACCCGGACAGGGGTACACAGATACGCAGTATTTT.

J is TRBJ1-1 and V is TRBV5-1; 7 bases line up with TRBD1. The germline V gene has CDR1 SGHRS and CDR2 YFSETQ. The CDR3 is 13 residues long. The V gene end was trimmed by 3 bases and the J gene end by 4 bases; junction bases not matched to a gene: 3. CDR3 region: CASSSQGGTEAFF. Written as DNA, the CDR3 is TGCGCCAGCAGCTCCCAGGGGGGCACTGAAGCTTTCTTT.

This clone was seen just once. The chain combines TRBV5-1 with TRBJ2-3, with 9 bases aligning to TRBD2. The germline V gene encodes CDR1 SGHRS and CDR2 YFSETQ. The CDR3 loop spans 16 amino acids. The ends lost 2 bases at V and 8 bases at J; junction bases unmatched: 12. The CDR3: CASSLVGGRAGRTQYF. The CDR3 DNA reads TGCGCCAGCAGCTTAGTAGGCGGGAGGGCCGGACGTACGCAGTATTTT.

This clone was picked up one time. The chain combines TRBV6-5 with TRBJ1-3; D might be TRBD1 (6 bases). This CDR3 has 15 residues. V shed 6 bases and J shed 4 bases, with 16 bases lying between them. CDR1 and CDR2 from the germline V gene are MNHEY and SVGAGI. CDR3 protein: CASSRAGEGGNTIYF. The CDR3, as DNA: TGTGCCAGCAGCAGGGCAGGGGAGGGAGGAAACACCATATATTTT.

As concerns this clone: In the same sample, other DNA sequences code for this CDR3. The CDR3 nucleotides are TGCGCCAGCAGCTTTGGAGGGCCCTACGAGCAGTACTTC. Protein sequence: CASSFGGPYEQYF. This chain links TRBV5-1 with TRBJ2-7, with D perhaps TRBD2 (6 bases). The CDR3 runs 13 residues. V was trimmed by 2 bases and J by 2 bases, leaving 8 bases between them. Germline V gene data show CDR1 as SGHRS and CDR2 as YFSETQ.

V usage is TRBV28 and J usage is TRBJ2-1; TRBD1 might be the D (6 bases). CDR1 MDHEN and CDR2 SYDVKM come from the germline V gene. The CDR3 has 14 residues. Trimming shortened V by 6 bases and J by 15 bases, and 24 bases separated the two germline ends. The CDR3 reads CASSLLHRDTLWFF. CDR3 nucleotide sequence: TGTGCCAGCAGCCTCCTCCACCGGGACACGCTTTGGTTCTTC.

This clone was picked up a small number of times. The V gene is TRBV28, the J gene TRBJ2-5; 8 bases fit TRBD2. The germline CDR1 and CDR2 sequences are MDHEN and SYDVKM. This CDR3 spans 17 amino acids. V lost 8 bases to trimming and J lost 0 bases; unmatched junction nucleotides: 14. The CDR3 bases are TGTGCCAGCGGATTTGGGCCTCAGCGGGGGTACCAAGAGACCCAGTACTTC. Translating gives CASGFGPQRGYQETQYF.

The V and J genes are TRBV11-3 and TRBJ2-7, with TRBD2 as a possible D gene (5 bases). The CDR3 loop spans 15 amino acids. With 1 base removed from V and 2 bases from J, the gap between germline ends came to 12 bases. The germline gives CDR1 SGHNT, CDR2 YENEEA. CDR3 sequence (DNA): TGTGCCAGCAGCTTAGGGGCAGGACTCACCTACGAGCAGTACTTC. This gives the protein CASSLGAGLTYEQYF.

The CDR3 reads CASSVATVAGGPAEQYF. CDR3 sequence (DNA): TGTGCCAGCAGCGTAGCTACGGTGGCGGGAGGGCCGGCCGAGCAGTACTTC. The chain uses TRBV9 and TRBJ2-7; 9 positions agree with TRBD2. V lost 0 bases to trimming and J lost 6 bases; unmatched junction nucleotides: 13. CDR1 SGDLS and CDR2 YYNGEE come from the germline V gene. This CDR3 region has 17 residues.

The J gene is TRBJ1-2, the V gene TRBV5-1, with D uncertain. The length of the CDR3 is 14 residues. Germline V gene lookup returns CDR1 SGHRS and CDR2 YFSETQ. V was pared by 4 bases and J by 4 bases, with 14 bases between. CDR3 sequence (DNA): TGCGCCAGCAGCGCGAGGGTATCCGGCTATGGCTACACCTTC. Protein: CASSARVSGYGYTF. Drawing the rest from reference TRBV5-1 and TRBJ1-2, the complete variable domain is KAGVTQTPRYLIKTRGQQVTLSCSPISGHRSVSWYQQTPGQGLQFLFEYFSETQRNKGNFPGRFSGRQFSNSRSEMNVSTLELGDSALYLCASSARVSGYGYTFGSGTRLTVV.

This clone was seen once. In DNA form, the CDR3 reads TGTGCCAGCTCACTAACCGGGAGCCACTACGAGCAGTACTTC. Its translation is CASSLTGSHYEQYF. The chain has TRBV18 and TRBJ2-7; D perhaps matches TRBD2 (6 bases). Germline V gives CDR1 KGHSH, CDR2 LQKENI. V was pared by 4 bases and J by 3 bases, with 13 bases between. The CDR3 is 14 amino acids.

The chain uses TRBV7-2 and TRBJ2-7; TRBD2 matches at 11 bases. Germline values: CDR1 SGHTA, CDR2 FQGNSA. The CDR3 contains 15 residues. V was pared by 3 bases and J by 6 bases, with 7 bases of the junction left unmatched. The CDR3 bases are TGTGCCAGCAGCTTGCGCGGACTAGCGGGTGGCGAGCAGTACTTC. Amino acid sequence: CASSLRGLAGGEQYF.

The gene calls are TRBV6-4 and TRBJ2-2; D is unresolved. The CDR3 has 13 amino acids. V lost 6 bases to trimming and J lost 6 bases, with 11 bases between them. Germline V lookup: CDR1 MRHNA, CDR2 SNTAGT. The CDR3 reads CASSVVPAGELFF. The CDR3 region has the DNA TGTGCCAGCAGCGTTGTTCCGGCCGGGGAGCTGTTTTTT.

This rearrangement joins TRBV4-2 to TRBJ2-1, with 8 bases matching TRBD2. Germline V gene data show CDR1 as LGHNA and CDR2 as YNFKEQ. V lost 3 bases, J lost 0 bases, and 13 bases stayed unmatched. The CDR3 sequence is 19 residues long. As DNA, the CDR3 is TGTGCCAGCAGCCAGGAAAAAGGGGCGAGCGGGAGCTCCTACAATGAGCAGTTCTTC. Translated: CASSQEKGASGSSYNEQFF.

The chain joins TRBV7-9 to TRBJ2-1, with 8 bases fitting TRBD2. V trimming: 1 base; J trimming: 7 bases; junction bases outside the gene matches: 6. CDR1 SEHNR and CDR2 FQNEAQ come from the germline V gene (reference sequence). The CDR3 sequence is 15 residues long. The CDR3 is CASSLETGGLNEQFF. CDR3 coding DNA: TGTGCCAGCAGCTTAGAAACGGGAGGGCTGAATGAGCAGTTCTTC.

The chain links TRBV10-2 to TRBJ2-7; a possible D gene is TRBD1 (6 bases). V dropped 7 bases and J dropped 2 bases, with 15 bases sitting between them. The germline gives CDR1 WSHSY, CDR2 SAAADI. The length of the CDR3 is 14 residues. The CDR3 reads CASTQRTETYEQYF. The DNA for the CDR3 is TGCGCCAGCACTCAAAGGACAGAGACCTACGAGCAGTACTTC.

CDR3: CASSLTAGGTNEQFF. For the CDR3, the DNA is TGCGCCAGCAGCTTGACGGCGGGAGGCACGAATGAGCAGTTCTTC. V usage is TRBV5-1 and J usage is TRBJ2-1, with 8 bases that match TRBD2. CDR3 size: 15 residues. CDR1 is SGHRS and CDR2 is YFSETQ in the germline V gene. The V and J ends lost 1 base and 7 bases, in that order; junction bases with no gene match: 7.

V and J are TRBV29-1 and TRBJ2-3; the D is unclear. Trimming left V 6 bases short and J 5 bases short, with 21 bases between. This CDR3 has 15 amino acids. CDR1 SQVTM and CDR2 ANQGSEA come from the germline V gene. CDR3 nucleotides: TGCAGCGTCCTCCTGCTAGATAATCCCCTAGATACGCAGTATTTT. Encoded protein: CSVLLLDNPLDTQYF.

The chain combines TRBV20-1 with TRBJ2-7; D not resolved. Germline V gives CDR1 DFQATT, CDR2 SNEGSKA (reference sequence). Trimming stripped 0 bases from V and 4 bases from J, with 4 bases between. The CDR3 is 11 amino acids. The CDR3 here is CSARDAYEQYF. The CDR3 bases are TGCAGTGCTAGAGATGCGTACGAGCAGTACTTC.